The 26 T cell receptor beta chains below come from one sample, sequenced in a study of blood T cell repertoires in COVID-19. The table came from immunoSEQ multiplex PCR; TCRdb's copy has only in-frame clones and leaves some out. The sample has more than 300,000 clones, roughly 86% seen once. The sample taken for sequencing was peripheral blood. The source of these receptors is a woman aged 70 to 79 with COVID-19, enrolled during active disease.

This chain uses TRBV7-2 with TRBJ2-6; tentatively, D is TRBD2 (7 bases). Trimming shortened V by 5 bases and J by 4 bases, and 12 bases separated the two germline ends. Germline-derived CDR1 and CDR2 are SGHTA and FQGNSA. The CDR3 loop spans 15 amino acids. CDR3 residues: CASSEGGNGANVLTF. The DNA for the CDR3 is TGTGCCAGCAGCGAGGGGGGGAACGGGGCCAACGTCCTGACTTTC.

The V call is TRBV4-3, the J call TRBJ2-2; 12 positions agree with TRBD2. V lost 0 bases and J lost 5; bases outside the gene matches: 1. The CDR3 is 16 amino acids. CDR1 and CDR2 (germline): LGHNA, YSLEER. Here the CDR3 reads CASSQELAGGTGELFF. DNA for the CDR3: TGCGCCAGCAGCCAAGAACTAGCGGGGGGTACCGGGGAGCTGTTTTTT.

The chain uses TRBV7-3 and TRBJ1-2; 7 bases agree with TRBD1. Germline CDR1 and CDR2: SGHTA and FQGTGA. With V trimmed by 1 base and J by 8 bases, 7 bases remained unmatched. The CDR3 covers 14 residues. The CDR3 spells CASSLNRGGYGYTF. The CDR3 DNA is TGTGCCAGCAGCTTAAACAGGGGAGGTTACGGCTACACCTTC.

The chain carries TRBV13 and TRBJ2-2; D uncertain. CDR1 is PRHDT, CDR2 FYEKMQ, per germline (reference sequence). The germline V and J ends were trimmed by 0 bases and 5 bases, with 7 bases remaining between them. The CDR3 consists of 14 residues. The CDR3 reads CASSLGVATGELFF. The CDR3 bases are TGTGCCAGCAGCTTAGGAGTCGCGACCGGGGAGCTGTTTTTT.

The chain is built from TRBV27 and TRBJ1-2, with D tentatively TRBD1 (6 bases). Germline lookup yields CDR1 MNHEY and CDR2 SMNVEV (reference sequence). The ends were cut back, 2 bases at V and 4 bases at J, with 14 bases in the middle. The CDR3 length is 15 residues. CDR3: CASSLGRGFRYGYTF. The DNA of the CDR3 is TGTGCCAGCAGTTTAGGGAGGGGGTTTCGCTATGGCTACACCTTC.

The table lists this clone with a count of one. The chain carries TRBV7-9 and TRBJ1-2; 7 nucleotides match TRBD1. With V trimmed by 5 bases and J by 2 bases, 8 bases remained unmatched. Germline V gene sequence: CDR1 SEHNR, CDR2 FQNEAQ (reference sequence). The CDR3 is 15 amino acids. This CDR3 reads CASSTDREGNYGYTF. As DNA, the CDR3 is TGTGCCAGCAGCACCGACAGGGAAGGAAACTATGGCTACACCTTC.

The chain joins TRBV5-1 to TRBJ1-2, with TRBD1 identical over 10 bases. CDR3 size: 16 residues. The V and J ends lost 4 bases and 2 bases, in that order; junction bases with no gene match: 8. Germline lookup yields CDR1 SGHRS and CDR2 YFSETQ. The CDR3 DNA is TGCGCCAGCAGCAATCCGGGACAGGGGCCCAACTATGGCTACACCTTC. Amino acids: CASSNPGQGPNYGYTF.

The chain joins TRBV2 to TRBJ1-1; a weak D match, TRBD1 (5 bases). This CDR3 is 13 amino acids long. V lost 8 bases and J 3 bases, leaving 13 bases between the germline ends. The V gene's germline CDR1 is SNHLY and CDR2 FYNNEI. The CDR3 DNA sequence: TGTGCCAGCCAAAAGACAGAGGACACTGAAGCTTTCTTT. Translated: CASQKTEDTEAFF.

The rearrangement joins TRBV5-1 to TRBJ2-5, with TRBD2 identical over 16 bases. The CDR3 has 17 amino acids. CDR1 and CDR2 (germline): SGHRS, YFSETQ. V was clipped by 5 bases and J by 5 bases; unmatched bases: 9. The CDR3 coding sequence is TGCGCCAGCAGTCCCTTGGGACTAGCGGGGGGGCTTGAGACCCAGTACTTC. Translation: CASSPLGLAGGLETQYF.

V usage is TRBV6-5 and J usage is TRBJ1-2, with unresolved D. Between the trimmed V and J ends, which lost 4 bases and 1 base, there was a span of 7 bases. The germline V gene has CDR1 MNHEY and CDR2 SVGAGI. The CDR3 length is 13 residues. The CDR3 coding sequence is TGTGCCAGCAGTTCTGCAGATAACTATGGCTACACCTTC. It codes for CASSSADNYGYTF.

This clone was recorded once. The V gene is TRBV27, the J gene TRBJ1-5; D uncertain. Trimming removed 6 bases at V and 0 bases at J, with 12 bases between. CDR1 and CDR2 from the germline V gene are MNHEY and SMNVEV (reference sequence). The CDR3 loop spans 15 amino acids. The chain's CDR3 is CASRLVPYSNQPQHF. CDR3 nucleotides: TGTGCCAGCAGACTAGTACCGTATAGCAATCAGCCCCAGCATTTT.

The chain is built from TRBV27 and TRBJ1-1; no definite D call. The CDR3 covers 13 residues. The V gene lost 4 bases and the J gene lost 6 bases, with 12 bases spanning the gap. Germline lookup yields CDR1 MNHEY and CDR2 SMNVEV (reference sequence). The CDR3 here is CASSWSPDAEAFF. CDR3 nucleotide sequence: TGTGCCAGCAGTTGGAGTCCTGACGCTGAAGCTTTCTTT.

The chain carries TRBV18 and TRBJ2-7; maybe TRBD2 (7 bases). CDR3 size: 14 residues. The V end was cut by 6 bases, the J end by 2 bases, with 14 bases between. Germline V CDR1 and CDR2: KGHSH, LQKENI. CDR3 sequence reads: CASSSDSGAYEQYF. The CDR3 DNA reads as TGTGCCAGCTCGTCGGACAGCGGGGCCTACGAGCAGTACTTC.

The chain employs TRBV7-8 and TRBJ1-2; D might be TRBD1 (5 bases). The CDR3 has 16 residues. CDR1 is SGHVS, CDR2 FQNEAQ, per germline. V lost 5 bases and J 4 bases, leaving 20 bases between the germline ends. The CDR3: CASSPRRQPDRYGYTF. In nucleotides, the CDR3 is TGTGCCAGCAGCCCCCGCCGACAGCCTGATCGCTATGGCTACACCTTC. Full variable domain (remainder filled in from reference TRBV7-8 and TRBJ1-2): GAGVSQSPRYKVAKRGQDVALRCDPISGHVSLFWYQQALGQGPEFLTYFQNEAQLDKSGLPSDRFFAERPEGSVSTLKIQRTQQEDSAVYLCASSPRRQPDRYGYTFGSGTRLTVV.

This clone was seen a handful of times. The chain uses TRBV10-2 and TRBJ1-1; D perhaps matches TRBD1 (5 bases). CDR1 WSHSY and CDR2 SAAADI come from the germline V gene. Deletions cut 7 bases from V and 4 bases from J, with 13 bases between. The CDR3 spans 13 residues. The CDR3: CASKSGGGTEAFF. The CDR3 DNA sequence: TGCGCCAGCAAATCGGGGGGAGGCACTGAAGCTTTCTTT.

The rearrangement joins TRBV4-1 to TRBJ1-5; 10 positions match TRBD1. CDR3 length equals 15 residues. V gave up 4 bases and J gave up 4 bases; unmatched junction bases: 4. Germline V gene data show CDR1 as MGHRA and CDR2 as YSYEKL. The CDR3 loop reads CASSREGQGNQPQHF. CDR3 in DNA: TGCGCCAGCAGCCGAGAGGGACAGGGGAATCAGCCCCAGCATTTT.

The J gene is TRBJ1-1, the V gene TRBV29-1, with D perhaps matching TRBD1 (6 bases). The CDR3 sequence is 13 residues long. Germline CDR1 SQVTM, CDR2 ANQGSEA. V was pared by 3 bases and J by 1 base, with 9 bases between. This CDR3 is CSVDATGNTEAFF. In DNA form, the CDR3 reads TGCAGCGTTGATGCGACAGGGAACACTGAAGCTTTCTTT.

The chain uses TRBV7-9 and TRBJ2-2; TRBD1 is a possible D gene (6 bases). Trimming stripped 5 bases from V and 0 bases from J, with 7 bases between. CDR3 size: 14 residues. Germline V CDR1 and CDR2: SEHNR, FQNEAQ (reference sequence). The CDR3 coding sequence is TGTGCCAGCAGCAACAGGGCGAACACCGGGGAGCTGTTTTTT. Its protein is CASSNRANTGELFF.

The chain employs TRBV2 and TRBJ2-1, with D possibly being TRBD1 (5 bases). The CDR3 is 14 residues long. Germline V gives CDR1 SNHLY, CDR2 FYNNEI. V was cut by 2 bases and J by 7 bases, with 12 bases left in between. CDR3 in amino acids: CASSESRVTNEQFF. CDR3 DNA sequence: TGTGCCAGCAGTGAAAGCAGGGTAACTAATGAGCAGTTCTTC. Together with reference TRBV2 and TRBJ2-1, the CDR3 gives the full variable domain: EPEVTQTPSHQVTQMGQEVILRCVPISNHLYFYWYRQILGQKVEFLVSFYNNEISEKSEIFDDQFSVERPDGSNFTLKIRSTKLEDSAMYFCASSESRVTNEQFFGPGTRLTVL.

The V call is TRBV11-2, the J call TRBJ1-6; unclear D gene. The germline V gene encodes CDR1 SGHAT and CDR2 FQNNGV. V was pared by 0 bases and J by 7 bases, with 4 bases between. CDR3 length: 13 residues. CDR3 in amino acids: CASSLDANSPLHF. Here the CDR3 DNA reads TGTGCCAGCAGCTTAGATGCGAATTCACCCCTCCACTTT.

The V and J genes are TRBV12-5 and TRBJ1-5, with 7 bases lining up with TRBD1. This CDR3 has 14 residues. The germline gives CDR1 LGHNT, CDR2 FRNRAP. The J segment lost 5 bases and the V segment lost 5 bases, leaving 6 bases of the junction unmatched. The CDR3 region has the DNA TGTGCTAGTGGTAGTTCAGGGGGAGATCAGCCCCAGCATTTT. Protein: CASGSSGGDQPQHF.

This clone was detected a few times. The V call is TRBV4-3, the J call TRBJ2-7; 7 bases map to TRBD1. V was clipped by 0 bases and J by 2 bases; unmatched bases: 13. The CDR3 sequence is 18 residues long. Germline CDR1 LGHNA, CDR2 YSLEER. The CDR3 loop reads CASSQEFFEGANTYEQYF. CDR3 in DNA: TGCGCCAGCAGCCAAGAATTTTTCGAGGGGGCGAATACCTACGAGCAGTACTTC.

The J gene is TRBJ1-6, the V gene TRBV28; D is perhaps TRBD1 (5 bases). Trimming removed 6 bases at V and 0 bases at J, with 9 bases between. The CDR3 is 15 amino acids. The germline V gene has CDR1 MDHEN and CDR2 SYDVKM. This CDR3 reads CASSRVSSYNSPLHF. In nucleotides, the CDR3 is TGTGCCAGCAGCAGGGTTAGCTCCTATAATTCACCCCTCCACTTT.

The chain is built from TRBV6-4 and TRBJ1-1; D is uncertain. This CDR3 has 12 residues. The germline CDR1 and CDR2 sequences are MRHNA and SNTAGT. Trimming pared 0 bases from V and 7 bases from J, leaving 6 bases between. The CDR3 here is CASSDSAFEAFF. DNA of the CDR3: TGTGCCAGCAGTGACTCAGCGTTTGAAGCTTTCTTT.

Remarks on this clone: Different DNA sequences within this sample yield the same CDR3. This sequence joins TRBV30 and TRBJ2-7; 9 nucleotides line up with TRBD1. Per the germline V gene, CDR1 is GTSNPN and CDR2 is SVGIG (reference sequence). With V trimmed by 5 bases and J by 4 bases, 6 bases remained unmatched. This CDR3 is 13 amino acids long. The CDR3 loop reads CAWSPGQGYEQYF. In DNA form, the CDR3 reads TGTGCCTGGTCGCCGGGACAGGGATACGAGCAGTACTTC.

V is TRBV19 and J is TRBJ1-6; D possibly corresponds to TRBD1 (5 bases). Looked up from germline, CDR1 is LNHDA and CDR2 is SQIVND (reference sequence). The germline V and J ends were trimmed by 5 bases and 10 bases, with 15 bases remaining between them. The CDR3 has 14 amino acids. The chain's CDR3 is CASSPAGYGSPLHF. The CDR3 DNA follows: TGTGCCAGTAGTCCGGCAGGGTATGGGTCACCCCTCCACTTT. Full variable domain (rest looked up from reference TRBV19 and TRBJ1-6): DGGITQSPKYLFRKEGQNVTLSCEQNLNHDAMYWYRQDPGQGLRLIYYSQIVNDFQKGDIAEGYSVSREKKESFPLTVTSAQKNPTAFYLCASSPAGYGSPLHFGNGTRLTVT.